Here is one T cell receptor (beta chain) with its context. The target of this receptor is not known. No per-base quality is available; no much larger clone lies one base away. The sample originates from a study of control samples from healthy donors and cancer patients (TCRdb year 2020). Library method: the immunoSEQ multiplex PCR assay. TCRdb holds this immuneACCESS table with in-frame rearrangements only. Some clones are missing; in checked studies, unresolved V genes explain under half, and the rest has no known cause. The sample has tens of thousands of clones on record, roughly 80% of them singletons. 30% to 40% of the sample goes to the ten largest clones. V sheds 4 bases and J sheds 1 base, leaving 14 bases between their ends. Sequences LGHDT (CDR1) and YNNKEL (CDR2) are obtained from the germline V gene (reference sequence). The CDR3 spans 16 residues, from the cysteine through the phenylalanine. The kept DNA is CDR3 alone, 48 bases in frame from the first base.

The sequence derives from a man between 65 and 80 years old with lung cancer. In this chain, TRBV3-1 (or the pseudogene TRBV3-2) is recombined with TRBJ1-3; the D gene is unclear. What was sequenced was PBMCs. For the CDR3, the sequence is CASSPAPYPSGNTIYF. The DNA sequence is TGTGCCAGCAGCCCAGCTCCCTACCCGTCTGGAAACACCATATATTTT.